The present T cell receptor beta chain was sequenced within a study of T cell repertoires in ileal Crohn's disease. V shed 2 bases, J shed 0 bases, and the junction held 10 bases outside the gene matches. The CDR3 runs 17 residues. Germline values: CDR1 SEHNR, CDR2 FQNEAQ (reference sequence). Some clones are missing from TCRdb's copy, which holds only in-frame ones; the method was immunoSEQ multiplex PCR. The sample records about 14,000 clones, roughly 80% being singletons. What was sequenced was ileal tissue. This rearrangement joins TRBV7-9 to TRBJ2-7, with TRBD1 matching 7 bases. The clonotype originates from an adult with Crohn's disease. The CDR3 DNA follows: TGTGCCAGCAGCTTACCCAGCAATCCAGGGGGCTCCTACGAGCAGTACTTC. Protein: CASSLPSNPGGSYEQYF. The variable domain in full, with the rest retrieved from reference TRBV7-9 and TRBJ2-7, is DTGVSQNPRHKITKRGQNVTFRCDPISEHNRLYWYRQTLGQGPEFLTYFQNEAQLEKSRLLSDRFSAERPKGSFSTLEIQRTEQGDSAMYLCASSLPSNPGGSYEQYFGPGTRLTVT.